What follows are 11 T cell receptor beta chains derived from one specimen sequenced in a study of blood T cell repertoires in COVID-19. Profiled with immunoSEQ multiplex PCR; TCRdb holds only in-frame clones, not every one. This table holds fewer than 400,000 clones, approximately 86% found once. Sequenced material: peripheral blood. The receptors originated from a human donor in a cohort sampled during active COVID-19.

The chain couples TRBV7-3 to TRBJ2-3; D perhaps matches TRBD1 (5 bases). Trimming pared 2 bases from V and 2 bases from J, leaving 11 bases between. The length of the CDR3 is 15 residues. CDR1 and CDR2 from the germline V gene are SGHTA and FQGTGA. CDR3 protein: CASSLFGRDTDTQYF. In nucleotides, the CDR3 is TGTGCCAGCAGCTTATTCGGCAGGGACACAGATACGCAGTATTTT.

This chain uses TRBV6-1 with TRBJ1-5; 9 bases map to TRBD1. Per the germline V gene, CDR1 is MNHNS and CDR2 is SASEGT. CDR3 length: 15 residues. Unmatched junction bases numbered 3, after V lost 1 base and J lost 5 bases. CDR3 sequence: CASSEGDRVDQPQHF. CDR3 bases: TGTGCCAGCAGTGAAGGGGACAGGGTGGATCAGCCCCAGCATTTT.

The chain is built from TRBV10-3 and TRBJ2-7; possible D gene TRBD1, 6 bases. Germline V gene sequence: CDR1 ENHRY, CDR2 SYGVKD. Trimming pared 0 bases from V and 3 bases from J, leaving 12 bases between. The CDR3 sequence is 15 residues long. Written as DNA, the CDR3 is TGTGCCATCAGTGAGTCGACAGGTGGTCACTACGAGCAGTACTTC. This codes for CAISESTGGHYEQYF.

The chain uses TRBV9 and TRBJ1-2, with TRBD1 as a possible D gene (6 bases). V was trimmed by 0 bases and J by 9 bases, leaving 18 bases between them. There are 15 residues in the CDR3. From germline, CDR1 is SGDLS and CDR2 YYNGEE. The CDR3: CASSVDQGTGKSYTF. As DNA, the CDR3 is TGTGCCAGCAGCGTAGACCAGGGGACGGGGAAAAGCTACACCTTC.

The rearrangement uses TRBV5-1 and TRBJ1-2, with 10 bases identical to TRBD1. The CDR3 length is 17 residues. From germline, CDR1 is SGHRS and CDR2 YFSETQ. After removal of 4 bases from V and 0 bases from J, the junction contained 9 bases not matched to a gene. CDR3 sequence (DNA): TGCGCCAGCAGCCTAAGACAGGGGGCGACGACTAACTATGGCTACACCTTC. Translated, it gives CASSLRQGATTNYGYTF.

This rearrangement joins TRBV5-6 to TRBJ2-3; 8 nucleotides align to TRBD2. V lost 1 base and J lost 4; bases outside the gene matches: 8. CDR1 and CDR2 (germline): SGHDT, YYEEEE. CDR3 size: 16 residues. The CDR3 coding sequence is TGTGCCAGCAGCTTGCTACGGGAGGGTCGGGCAGATACGCAGTATTTT. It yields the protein CASSLLREGRADTQYF.

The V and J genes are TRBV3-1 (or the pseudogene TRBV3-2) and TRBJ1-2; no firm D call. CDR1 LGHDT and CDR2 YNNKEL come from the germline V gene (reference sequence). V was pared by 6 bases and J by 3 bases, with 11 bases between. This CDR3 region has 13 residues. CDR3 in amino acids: CASSYTGDYGYTF. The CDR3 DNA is TGTGCCAGCAGTTACACCGGGGACTATGGCTACACCTTC.

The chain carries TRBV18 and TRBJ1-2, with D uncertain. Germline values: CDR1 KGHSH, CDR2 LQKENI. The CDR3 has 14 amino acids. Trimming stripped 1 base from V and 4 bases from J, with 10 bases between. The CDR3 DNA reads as TGTGCCAGCTCACCACTGACGGCAGGCTATGGCTACACCTTC. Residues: CASSPLTAGYGYTF. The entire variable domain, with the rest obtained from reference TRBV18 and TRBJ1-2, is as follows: NAGVMQNPRHLVRRRGQEARLRCSPMKGHSHVYWYRQLPEEGLKFMVYLQKENIIDESGMPKERFSAEFPKEGPSILRIQQVVRGDSAAYFCASSPLTAGYGYTFGSGTRLTVV.

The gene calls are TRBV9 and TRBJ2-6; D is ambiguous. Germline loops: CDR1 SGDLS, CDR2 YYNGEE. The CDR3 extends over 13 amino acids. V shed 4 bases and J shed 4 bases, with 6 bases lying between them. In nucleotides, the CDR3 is TGTGCCAGCAGCTCCGGGGGGGCCAACGTCCTGACTTTC. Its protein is CASSSGGANVLTF.

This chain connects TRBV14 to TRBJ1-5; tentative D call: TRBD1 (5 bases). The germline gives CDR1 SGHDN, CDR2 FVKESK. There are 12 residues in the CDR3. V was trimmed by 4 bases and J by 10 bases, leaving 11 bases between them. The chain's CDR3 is CASSRLQGPQHF. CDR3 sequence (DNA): TGTGCCAGCAGCCGCCTTCAGGGACCCCAGCATTTT.

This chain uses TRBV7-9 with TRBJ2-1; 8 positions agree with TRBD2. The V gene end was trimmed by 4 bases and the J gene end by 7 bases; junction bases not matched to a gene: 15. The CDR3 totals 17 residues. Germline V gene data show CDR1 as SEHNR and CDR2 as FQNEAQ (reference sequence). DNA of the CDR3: TGTGCCAGCAGCTATTCCCAAGCGGGAGTCTCGGTAAATGAGCAGTTCTTC. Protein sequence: CASSYSQAGVSVNEQFF.